Sequencing of this TCR beta chain was carried out in a study of T cell repertoires in cytomegalovirus infection. Remarks on this clonotype: The antigen is undetermined.

This CDR3 region has 13 residues. V was pared by 6 bases and J by 5 bases, with 16 bases between. Germline V gene sequence: CDR1 DFQATT, CDR2 SNEGSKA (reference sequence). Study findings and constraints: What dominated the ex vivo response were HLA-C-restricted CMV-specific TCR beta clonotypes.

Using its own MiXCR run on the reads, TCRdb lists one record per CDR3 protein. This sample has 360,000 or so distinct CDR3 sequences, with 34% found just once. The clonotype originates from a human donor in good health (CMV status not recorded). Some clones in this sample may be carry-over from other donors' samples. The chain employs TRBV20-1 and TRBJ1-2, with D uncertain. Sequencing used cultured PBMCs, obtained from culture after CMV antigen stimulation. The CDR3 region has the DNA TGCAGTGCCCCCCCCCCGGGGTGGTATGGCTACACCTTC. Protein sequence: CSAPPPGWYGYTF.